The T cell receptor beta chain under discussion was sequenced for a study of Graves' ophthalmopathy and Graves' hyperthyroidism. Study-wide context: Peripheral blood sampling preceded any treatment and occurred at initial diagnosis.

This clonotype was seen repeatedly, ten times or more. The antigen is undetermined. Regarding the study as a whole: Cross-validated, the 13-signature model showed 87.88%/81.08% sensitivity/specificity, and 80%/75% in the test set. In blood appeared most of the expanded thyroid clonotypes whose frequency exceeded 0.001.

The sequenced template was RNA, covering the TCR beta CDR3 region. HTBI-primed RT-PCR formed the first round, and a multiplex PCR formed the second. TCRdb redid the calling of the multiplex PCR reads with MiXCR, one entry per CDR3 protein. Here the sample spans about 420,000 distinct CDR3 sequences, about 21% being singletons. This TCR came from a woman aged 18-30 years with stable Graves' hyperthyroidism. The sequenced sample consisted of peripheral blood.

The CDR3: CAIRDPSEQETQYF. The CDR3 DNA is TGTGCCATCAGAGACCCTAGCGAGCAAGAGACCCAGTACTTC. The genes are TRBV10-3 and TRBJ2-5; perhaps TRBD2 as D (6 bases). CDR3 length equals 14 residues. Germline V gene data show CDR1 as ENHRY and CDR2 as SYGVKD. Trimming took 6 bases from V and 2 from J, leaving 13 bases between them.